The 8 T cell receptor beta chains in this list originate from one sample, sequenced in a study of shared clonotypes between healthy human individuals. TCRdb's table, derived via immunoSEQ multiplex PCR, lists solely in-frame clones and lacks some. The top ten hold around 1.5% of the sample, which has under 1,100,000 clones, 65% to 80% seen once. Sample: memory CD4+ T cells sorted from blood. The sample's subset: CD45RA-negative fraction. The receptors here all came from a man aged 18 to 35 in good health.

The table lists this clone with a few counts. The chain couples TRBV11-2 to TRBJ2-7; 7 nucleotides agree with TRBD2. The germline V gene has CDR1 SGHAT and CDR2 FQNNGV. V lost 4 bases and J lost 4; bases outside the gene matches: 10. CDR3 length: 15 amino acids. This CDR3 is CASSSPNQGGYEQYF. CDR3 sequence (DNA): TGTGCCAGCAGCTCCCCTAACCAGGGAGGGTACGAGCAGTACTTC.

V and J are TRBV6-7 and TRBJ2-7; no reliable D call. TRBV6-7 is flagged as an ORF with uncertain function. Trimming removed 3 bases at V and 3 bases at J, with 12 bases between. CDR3 size: 14 residues. CDR3 DNA sequence: TGTGCCAGCAGTTATTCCGGATATCTCTACGAGCAGTACTTC. Protein: CASSYSGYLYEQYF.

Only a few counts were recorded for this clone. The chain employs TRBV27 and TRBJ1-5; no firm D call. This CDR3 spans 13 amino acids. The V end lost 4 bases, the J end lost 4 bases, and 8 bases lay between the germline ends. Germline CDR1 is MNHEY and CDR2 is SMNVEV (reference sequence). The CDR3 nucleotides read TGTGCCAGCAGTTATCGGGATAATCAGCCCCAGCATTTT. It codes for CASSYRDNQPQHF.

The chain recombines TRBV4-1 with TRBJ1-4; TRBD1 might be the D (6 bases). CDR1 is MGHRA and CDR2 is YSYEKL in the germline V gene. The CDR3 length is 16 residues. V lost 1 base and J 4 bases, leaving 13 bases between the germline ends. The CDR3 nucleotides read TGCGCCAGCAGCCAAGGGTCGGCAGGGGTTAATGAAAAACTGTTTTTT. This gives the protein CASSQGSAGVNEKLFF.

A few counts support this clone. The V gene is TRBV5-5, the J gene TRBJ1-4; D perhaps matches TRBD1 (6 bases). CDR3 size: 14 residues. Trimming left V 4 bases short and J 8 bases short, with 15 bases between. Germline CDR1 is SGHKS and CDR2 is YYEKEE (reference sequence). CDR3 protein: CASSTGWAEEKLFF. The CDR3 nucleotides are TGTGCCAGCAGCACAGGGTGGGCGGAAGAAAAACTGTTTTTT.

V and J are TRBV7-2 and TRBJ2-4; no definite D call. This CDR3 has 15 amino acids. Deletions cut 1 base from V and 0 bases from J, with 7 bases between. Germline V gene sequence: CDR1 SGHTA, CDR2 FQGNSA. CDR3 loop: CASSLGPLAKNIQYF. The DNA of the CDR3 is TGTGCCAGCAGCTTAGGCCCGCTAGCCAAAAACATTCAGTACTTC.

A remark on this clone: A much larger clonotype is one base distant, so this may be a read error. The sample has other DNA sequences that encode this CDR3 too. The chain joins TRBV5-1 to TRBJ1-1; D might be TRBD1 (5 bases). CDR1 and CDR2 (germline): SGHRS, YFSETQ. The CDR3 has 12 amino acids. Trimming stripped 2 bases from V and 5 bases from J, with 7 bases between. CDR3 residues: CASSFEGTEAFF. CDR3 nucleotide sequence: TGCGCCAGCAGCTTTGAGGGGACTGAAGCTTTCTTT.

This chain uses TRBV28 with TRBJ2-7; TRBD1 agrees at 10 bases. This CDR3 is 17 amino acids long. Trimming removed 5 bases from V and 4 bases from J; junction bases left unmatched: 14. Germline V gives CDR1 MDHEN, CDR2 SYDVKM. This CDR3 is CASSGQGQGRYNYEQYF. CDR3 bases: TGTGCCAGCAGTGGACAGGGACAGGGGCGCTATAATTACGAGCAGTACTTC.